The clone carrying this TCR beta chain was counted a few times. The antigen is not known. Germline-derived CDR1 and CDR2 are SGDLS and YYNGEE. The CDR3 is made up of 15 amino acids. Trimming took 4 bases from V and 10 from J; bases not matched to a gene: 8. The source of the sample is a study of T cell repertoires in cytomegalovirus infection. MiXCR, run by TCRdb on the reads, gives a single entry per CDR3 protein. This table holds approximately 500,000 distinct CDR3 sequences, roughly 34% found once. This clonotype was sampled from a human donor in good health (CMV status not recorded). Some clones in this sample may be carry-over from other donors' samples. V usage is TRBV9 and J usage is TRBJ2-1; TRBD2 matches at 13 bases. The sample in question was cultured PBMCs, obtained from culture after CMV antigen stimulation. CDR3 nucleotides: TGTGCCAGCAGCTTAGGGACTAGCGGGATAGGCGAGCAGTTCTTC. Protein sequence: CASSLGTSGIGEQFF.